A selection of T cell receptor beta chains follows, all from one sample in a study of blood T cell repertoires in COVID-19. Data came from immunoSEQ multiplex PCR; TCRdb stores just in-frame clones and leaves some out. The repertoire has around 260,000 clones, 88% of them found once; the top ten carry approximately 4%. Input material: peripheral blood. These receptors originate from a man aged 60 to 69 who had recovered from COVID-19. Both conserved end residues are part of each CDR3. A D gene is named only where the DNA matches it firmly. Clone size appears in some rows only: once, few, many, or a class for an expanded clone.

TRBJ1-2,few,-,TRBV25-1,CASSAPGSYGYTF,TGTGCCAGCAGTGCCCCGGGGTCCTATGGCTACACCTTC
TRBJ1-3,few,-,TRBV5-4,CASSWGEGNSGNTIYF,TGTGCCAGCAGCTGGGGTGAGGGAAACTCTGGAAACACCATATATTTT
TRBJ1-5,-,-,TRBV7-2,CASSPGDGSNQPQHF,TGTGCCAGCAGCCCGGGGGACGGTAGCAATCAGCCCCAGCATTTT
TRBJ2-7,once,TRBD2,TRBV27,CASSTGGFYEQYF,TGTGCCAGCAGTACGGGGGGGTTCTACGAGCAGTACTTC
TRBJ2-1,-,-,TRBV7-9,CASSPFTGNEQFF,TGTGCCAGCAGCCCATTTACAGGCAATGAGCAGTTCTTC
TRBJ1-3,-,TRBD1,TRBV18,CASSLDRANTIYF,TGTGCCAGCTCACTCGACAGGGCCAACACCATATATTTT
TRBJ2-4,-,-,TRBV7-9,CASRRDTKNIQYF,TGTGCCAGCCGCCGGGACACGAAAAACATTCAGTACTTC
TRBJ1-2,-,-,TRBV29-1,CSVEEQIYGYTF,TGCAGCGTTGAAGAACAGATATATGGCTACACCTTC
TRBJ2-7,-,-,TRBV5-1,CASSLRGRAHEQYF,TGCGCCAGCAGCTTGAGGGGCAGGGCCCACGAGCAGTACTTC
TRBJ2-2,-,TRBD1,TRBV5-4,CASSPRTGRTGELFF,TGTGCCAGCAGCCCGAGGACAGGGAGGACCGGGGAGCTGTTTTTT
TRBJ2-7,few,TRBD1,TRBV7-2,CASSLTRQGSLGF,TGTGCCAGCAGCTTAACCCGACAGGGATCCTTGGGCTTC
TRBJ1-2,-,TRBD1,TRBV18,CASSQQGSSNYGYTF,TGTGCCAGCTCACAACAGGGGAGTTCTAACTATGGCTACACCTTC
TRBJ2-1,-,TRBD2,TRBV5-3,CARSCRSGTSVHEQFF,TGTGCCAGAAGCTGCCGCTCCGGGACTAGTGTGCATGAGCAGTTCTTC
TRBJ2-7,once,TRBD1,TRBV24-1,CANEYVGSEGAFYEQYF,TGTGCCAACGAGTACGTCGGATCTGAGGGGGCGTTTTACGAGCAGTACTTC
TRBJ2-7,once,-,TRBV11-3,CASSSRQEPYEQYF,TGTGCCAGCAGCTCCAGACAGGAGCCCTACGAGCAGTACTTC
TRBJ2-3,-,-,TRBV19,CASSIQPGLASTDTQYF,TGTGCCAGTAGTATACAACCGGGCCTAGCGAGCACAGATACGCAGTATTTT
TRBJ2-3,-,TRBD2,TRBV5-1,CASSGLLAGDTDTQYF,TGCGCCAGCAGCGGACTACTAGCGGGAGACACAGATACGCAGTATTTT
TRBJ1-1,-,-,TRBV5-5,CASTLEGGARGSEAFF,TGTGCCAGCACCCTAGAGGGGGGGGCGCGGGGAAGTGAAGCTTTCTTT
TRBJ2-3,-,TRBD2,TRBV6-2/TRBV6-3,CASSYSSGGGLDTQYF,TGTGCCAGCAGTTACAGTAGCGGGGGGGGACTCGATACGCAGTATTTT
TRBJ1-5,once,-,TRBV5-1,CASSLEGVGQPQHF,TGCGCCAGCAGCTTGGAGGGGGTGGGTCAGCCCCAGCATTTT
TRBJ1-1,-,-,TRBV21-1,CASSKSRQGLNTEAFF,TGTGCCAGCAGCAAAAGTCGGCAGGGTCTGAACACTGAAGCTTTCTTT
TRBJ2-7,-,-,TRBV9,CASSTSSYEQYF,TGTGCCAGCAGCACGAGCTCCTACGAGCAGTACTTC
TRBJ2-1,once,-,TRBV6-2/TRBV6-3,CASSYLGQKKNEQFF,TGTGCCAGCAGTTACTTAGGACAGAAAAAAAATGAGCAGTTCTTC
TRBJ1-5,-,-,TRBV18,CASSVQGNNQPQHF,TGTGCCAGCTCAGTCCAGGGGAACAATCAGCCCCAGCATTTT
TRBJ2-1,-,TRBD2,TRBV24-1,CATSDPGLAGGSSYNEQFF,TGTGCCACCAGTGACCCTGGACTAGCGGGGGGGAGCTCCTACAATGAGCAGTTCTTC
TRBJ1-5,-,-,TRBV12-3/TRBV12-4,CASWAGSNQPQHF,TGTGCCAGCTGGGCGGGAAGCAATCAGCCCCAGCATTTT
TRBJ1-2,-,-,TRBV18,CASSPREGGNYGYTF,TGTGCCAGCTCACCACGAGAGGGCGGGAACTATGGCTACACCTTC
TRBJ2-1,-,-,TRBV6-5,CASSYRGGAYNEQFF,TGTGCCAGCAGTTATAGAGGCGGGGCCTACAATGAGCAGTTCTTC
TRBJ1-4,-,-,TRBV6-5,CASSYGPGGYEKLFF,TGTGCCAGCAGTTACGGGCCGGGAGGGTATGAAAAACTGTTTTTT
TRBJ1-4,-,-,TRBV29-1,CSAINEKLFF,TGCAGCGCCATTAATGAAAAACTGTTTTTT
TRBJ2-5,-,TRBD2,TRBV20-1,CSASFRGGAARGTQYF,TGCAGTGCTAGTTTTCGCGGGGGGGCGGCCCGGGGGACCCAGTACTTC
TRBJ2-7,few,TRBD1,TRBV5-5,CASSVDRFYSYEQYF,TGTGCCAGCAGCGTGGACAGGTTCTATTCCTACGAGCAGTACTTC
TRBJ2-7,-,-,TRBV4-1,CASAKTIPGLYEQYF,TGCGCCAGCGCGAAGACTATCCCGGGCCTCTACGAGCAGTACTTC
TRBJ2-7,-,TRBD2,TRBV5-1,CASSSRTSGGAQQYF,TGCGCCAGCAGCTCGCGGACTAGCGGGGGGGCCCAGCAGTACTTC
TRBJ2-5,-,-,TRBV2,CASISRLDQETQYF,TGTGCCAGCATCAGCCGACTAGACCAAGAGACCCAGTACTTC
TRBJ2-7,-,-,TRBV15,CATGPLGDYYEQYF,TGTGCCACTGGTCCCCTAGGGGATTATTACGAGCAGTACTTC
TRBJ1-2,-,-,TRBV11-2,CASSRDSVYGYTF,TGTGCCAGCAGCCGTGACAGCGTTTATGGCTACACCTTC
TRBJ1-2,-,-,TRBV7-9,CASSLAGTMSYGYTF,TGTGCCAGCAGCCTCGCCGGGACAATGAGCTATGGCTACACCTTC
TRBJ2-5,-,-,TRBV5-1,CASSLWRTETQYF,TGCGCCAGCAGCTTATGGAGAACGGAGACCCAGTACTTC
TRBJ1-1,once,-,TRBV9,CASSVGTAINTEAFF,TGTGCCAGCAGCGTAGGCACAGCTATTAACACTGAAGCTTTCTTT
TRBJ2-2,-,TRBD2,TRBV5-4,CASSAGRGAGTGELFF,TGTGCCAGCAGTGCGGGGAGGGGCGCGGGCACCGGGGAGCTGTTTTTT
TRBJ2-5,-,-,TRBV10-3,CAISESGREQETQYF,TGTGCCATCAGTGAGTCCGGGAGAGAACAAGAGACCCAGTACTTC
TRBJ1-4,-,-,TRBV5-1,CASRAQINEKLFF,TGCGCCAGCAGGGCCCAGATTAATGAAAAACTGTTTTTT
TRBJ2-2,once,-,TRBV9,CASSVAEGLARELFF,TGTGCCAGCAGCGTAGCTGAGGGTCTGGCCCGGGAGCTGTTTTTT
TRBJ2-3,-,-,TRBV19,CASSIDPGADTQYF,TGTGCCAGTAGTATAGATCCAGGGGCAGATACGCAGTATTTT
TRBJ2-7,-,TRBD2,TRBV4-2,CASSQERVGGYEQYF,TGTGCCAGCAGCCAAGAACGCGTCGGGGGGTACGAGCAGTACTTC
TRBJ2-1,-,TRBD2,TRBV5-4,CASSSLTSGEQFF,TGTGCCAGCAGCTCCCTGACTAGCGGTGAGCAGTTCTTC
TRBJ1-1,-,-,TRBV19,CASSPRGEGHTEAFF,TGTGCCAGTAGCCCCCGGGGTGAAGGCCACACTGAAGCTTTCTTT
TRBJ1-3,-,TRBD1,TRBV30,CALRTGAGNTIYF,TGTGCCCTTCGGACAGGGGCTGGAAACACCATATATTTT
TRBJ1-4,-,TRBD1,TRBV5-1,CASSLEGANYEKLFF,TGCGCCAGCAGCTTGGAGGGGGCAAATTATGAAAAACTGTTTTTT
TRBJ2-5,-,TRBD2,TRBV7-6,CASSLDGTSRNQETQYF,TGTGCCAGCAGCTTAGATGGGACTAGCCGAAACCAAGAGACCCAGTACTTC
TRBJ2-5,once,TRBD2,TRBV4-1,CASSQDLGTSGGAEETQYF,TGCGCCAGCAGCCAAGATCTGGGGACCAGCGGGGGGGCCGAAGAGACCCAGTACTTC
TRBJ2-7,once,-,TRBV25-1,CASSPDRSYEQYF,TGTGCCAGCAGCCCGGACAGATCCTACGAGCAGTACTTC
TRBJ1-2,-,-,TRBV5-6,CASSLAIGANYGYTF,TGTGCCAGCAGCTTGGCAATAGGGGCGAACTATGGCTACACCTTC